The rows below give T cell receptor beta chains drawn from one sample of a study of cytomegalovirus exposure and HLA in healthy donors. Profiling relied on immunoSEQ multiplex PCR, and the TCRdb table lists in-frame clones only, not all of them. This sample lists under 130,000 clones; its ten largest clones have 3.5%. The sequenced sample consisted of PBMCs. All receptors derive from a man in his forties or fifties in good health and CMV-seronegative. Each CDR3 is given with its conserved first and last residue. The D gene is left open where the match is weak.

V gene: TRBV5-5; J gene: TRBJ1-2; D gene: TRBD1; CDR3 DNA: TGTGCCAGCTTCAAAATCGGACAGGGGGCATTTGGCTACACCTTC; CDR3 protein: CASFKIGQGAFGYTF
V gene: TRBV27; J gene: TRBJ1-1; D gene: -; CDR3 DNA: TGTGCCAGCAGTTTGGAGACGAGGACTGAAGCTTTCTTT; CDR3 protein: CASSLETRTEAFF
V gene: TRBV10-3; J gene: TRBJ2-3; D gene: TRBD2; CDR3 DNA: TGTGCCATCAGGGCGGCGGGGGGAGGCACAGATACGCAGTATTTT; CDR3 protein: CAIRAAGGGTDTQYF
V gene: TRBV27; J gene: TRBJ2-3; D gene: -; CDR3 DNA: TGTGCCAGCAGGCCAGGTAGCACAGATACGCAGTATTTT; CDR3 protein: CASRPGSTDTQYF
V gene: TRBV7-6; J gene: TRBJ1-1; D gene: -; CDR3 DNA: TGTGCCAGCAGCTTAATTGGCAGGGTCGGGAACACTGAAGCTTTCTTT; CDR3 protein: CASSLIGRVGNTEAFF
V gene: TRBV5-1; J gene: TRBJ2-5; D gene: -; CDR3 DNA: TGCGCCAGCAGCTTCCAGACAGGACAAGAGACCCAGTACTTC; CDR3 protein: CASSFQTGQETQYF
V gene: TRBV5-4; J gene: TRBJ2-1; D gene: TRBD1; CDR3 DNA: TGTGCCAGCAGCACCGGGACAGGGTTCTACAATGAGCAGTTCTTC; CDR3 protein: CASSTGTGFYNEQFF
V gene: TRBV19; J gene: TRBJ2-1; D gene: -; CDR3 DNA: TGTGCCAGTAGCGATGGGCTGTGGGCTCCGACGGCCAATGAGCAGTTCTTC; CDR3 protein: CASSDGLWAPTANEQFF
V gene: TRBV19; J gene: TRBJ2-2; D gene: -; CDR3 DNA: TGTGCCAGTAGTATAGTTCTAGTCGGTAACACCGGGGAGCTGTTTTTT; CDR3 protein: CASSIVLVGNTGELFF
V gene: TRBV4-2; J gene: TRBJ1-2; D gene: -; CDR3 DNA: TGTGCCAGCAGCCAAGACAATTCAGGAACTAACTATGGCTACACCTTC; CDR3 protein: CASSQDNSGTNYGYTF
V gene: TRBV15; J gene: TRBJ1-5; D gene: -; CDR3 DNA: TGTGCCTCACGTGGGGGGGATCAGCCCCAGCATTTT; CDR3 protein: CASRGGDQPQHF
V gene: TRBV15; J gene: TRBJ2-1; D gene: -; CDR3 DNA: TGTGCCACCAGCCCGACAGGAAACAATGAGCAGTTCTTC; CDR3 protein: CATSPTGNNEQFF
V gene: TRBV27; J gene: TRBJ2-5; D gene: -; CDR3 DNA: TGTGCCAGCAGTTACCCCCGACCTGGGGCGACCCAGTACTTC; CDR3 protein: CASSYPRPGATQYF
V gene: TRBV6-1; J gene: TRBJ2-3; D gene: TRBD2; CDR3 DNA: TGTGCCAGCAGTGTACGGGGGGTAGATACGCAGTATTTT; CDR3 protein: CASSVRGVDTQYF